This entry concerns a single T cell receptor (beta chain). Its specificity is unknown. The data derive from a study of T cells after yellow fever vaccination. About the study: In the case of low-cell-number fractions, SMART-Seq v4 Ultra Low Input was used for preparation. Study results and limitations: Although most clonotypes did not, a small share appeared in both CD4 and CD8 compartments.

The ends lost 0 bases at V and 1 base at J; junction bases unmatched: 3. CDR1 and CDR2 from the germline V gene are GTSNPN and SVGIG (reference sequence). The CDR3 loop spans 15 amino acids. Synthesis of TCR cDNA relied on 5'RACE template switching, which attached a universal primer site and UMIs. MiXCR was run by TCRdb on the 5' RACE reads, yielding one entry per CDR3 protein. The sample contains 300,000 to 400,000 distinct CDR3 sequences, about 11% of which appear only once. The source material was CD4+ T cells sorted from PBMCs, sampled 45 days after the yellow fever booster vaccination. This TCR came from a man younger than 30 who received the YFV17D yellow fever vaccine. V is TRBV30 and J is TRBJ1-1, with 9 bases matching TRBD1. Written as DNA, the CDR3 is TGTGCCTGGAGTGTAACAGGGGGCAGGAACACTGAAGCTTTCTTT. This sequence encodes CAWSVTGGRNTEAFF.